This TCR beta chain was profiled in a study of T cells in Graves' hyperthyroidism and ophthalmopathy (dated by TCRdb to between 2018 and 2020). Background for the entire study: Peripheral blood was collected at initial diagnosis, before any treatment. TCR Vbeta CDR3 sequencing of roughly 140 peripheral blood samples (around 45 ophthalmopathy, 75 to 85 hyperthyroidism and roughly 17 progressor patients) is reported in the paper. The roughly 90 discovery patients were divided at random into training and test sets in a 7:3 ratio. The study also compared thyroid tissue and blood T-cell repertoires from a handful of Graves' hyperthyroidism patients. To identify distinguishing TCR V-J signatures, a discovery cohort of 90 to 100 patients was used, comprising 40 to 45 with Graves' ophthalmopathy and some 60 with stable Graves' hyperthyroidism. Once sampling was done, hyperthyroidism patients were given methimazole at a starting dose of 30 mg daily, whereas ophthalmopathy patients were given high-dose intravenous methylprednisolone. Prospective prediction of ophthalmopathy was tested in an independent validation cohort of 18 to 20 hyperthyroidism patients and some 17 patients who later progressed to ophthalmopathy. The investigation overall reported the following: Ophthalmopathy was separated from stable hyperthyroidism by a 13 V-J signature model, with around 90% sensitivity and approximately 84% specificity obtained in cross-validation and 80%/75% obtained in testing. Most expanded thyroid clonotypes (frequency above 0.001) were also found in blood, which suggests that blood repertoires may mirror thyroid immune responses. Sample size was not statistically predetermined, and investigators were not blinded to group allocation. In validation, the model predicted progression to ophthalmopathy with approximately 69% sensitivity and less than 75% specificity, a median of approximately 6.7 months before onset.

Ophthalmopathy patients had moderately to severely active disease, Clinical Activity Score of at least 3, NOSPECS grade of at least 4, and duration under 3 months. The study excluded patients with uncontrolled infections, other autoimmune diseases, pregnancy or lactation. Diagnoses were established on the basis of clinical symptoms, serum thyroxine and TRAb, thyroid ultrasound, and orbital computed tomography. PBMCs were separated from under 11 ml of fresh peripheral blood using Ficoll-Paque density gradient centrifugation. Trizol reagent was used to extract total RNA, and RNA quality was then checked on an Agilent 2100 Bioanalyzer. The TCR beta CDR3 regions were amplified from RNA transcripts. The TCR CDR3 was subjected to a first round of RT-PCR using the HTBI primer set and the Qiagen OneStep RT-PCR kit. Libraries were constructed in a second round of multiplex PCR, after which size selection and purification were performed. The libraries were sequenced on an Illumina HiSeq2000 using paired-end 100 bp reads. In the authors' own workflow: SOAPnuke was used to process the raw data, with reads discarded if the reads contained adapters or uncalled bases, had a mean Phred below 15, or lacked an exact constant-primer or identifier match. High-quality paired reads were merged using COPE v1.2.5, and each unique nucleotide sequence was defined as a clonotype. Clonotypes were aligned to IMGT TRBV, TRBD and TRBJ reference segments using MiTCR v1.1. The analysis was restricted to V-J combinations with a frequency above 0.0001, which together covered roughly 99% of the repertoires. A TCS score was defined as the ratio of F50 (clonal expansion) to E x V (chaos), with BLOSUM62-based TCRdist applied between CDR3 peptides within each V-J. Welch's t-statistics and random forest reduced around 520 V-J features to fewer than 15, which were used in a naive Bayes classifier (R e1071). TCRdb ran its own pipeline on the public reads, namely fastp trimming at Q25 and MiXCR clone calling, and kept in-frame beta chains. Duplicate CDR3 protein sequences are folded into a single record with the most common DNA and genes. The V and J calls were not made by the authors but by TCRdb's processing. In all, the sample holds about 640,000 distinct CDR3 sequences, and roughly 20% of those were seen once. The biggest ten clones account for more than 30% of the sample.

From the germline V gene, CDR1 is MNHNS and CDR2 is SASEGT. The cysteine opens and the phenylalanine closes a CDR3 of 18 amino acids. The DNA shown is the 54-base CDR3, in frame from base 1. V loses 1 base of germline sequence and J loses 4 bases, and the interval between the two ends is 23 bases. The sample holds a few counts of this clonotype. Which antigen it targets is not known. Per-base quality was not reported, and no clone a single base away is much larger than it. The sequencing sample was made of blood. Recombination connected TRBV6-1 to TRBJ2-7; the best D guess is TRBD1, with 5 bases matching. The source is a young man with Graves' ophthalmopathy. The sequenced DNA: TGTGCCAGCAGTGAAGAGGGGTCAGGCCTAGGAATAGGGTACGAGCAGTACTTC. Its product reads: CASSEEGSGLGIGYEQYF.